Listed below are T cell receptor beta chains from one sample, sequenced in a study of memory CD4+ T cells and cytomegalovirus serostatus. TCRdb's table, derived via immunoSEQ multiplex PCR, lists solely in-frame clones and lacks some. In the table there are tens of thousands of clones, over 70% of which are singletons. The sample consisted of memory CD4+ T cells from blood. The receptors come from an adult in good health and CMV-seronegative. Both conserved end residues are part of each CDR3. Fields, in order: J gene, V gene, CDR3 protein.

TRBJ2-7 | TRBV2 | CASSGVQVNTYEQYF
TRBJ1-2 | TRBV29-1 | CSVVTGKSGYTF
TRBJ2-1 | TRBV18 | CASSPQSGGALNEQFF
TRBJ1-1 | TRBV15 | CATSRDKLGTEAFF
TRBJ1-1 | TRBV6-1 | CASSVGGTEAFF
TRBJ1-1 | TRBV5-6 | CASSLFERVISEAFF
TRBJ2-1 | TRBV19 | CASSIGRGAYLYNEQFF
TRBJ1-1 | TRBV5-1 | CASSLRGRDTEAFF
TRBJ2-2 | TRBV5-6 | CASSSYVGNTGELFF
TRBJ2-2 | TRBV5-1 | CASSWGDPTGELFF
TRBJ1-4 | TRBV7-2 | CASSLDAEKLFF
TRBJ2-1 | TRBV2 | CASNLGGAAEQFF
TRBJ1-6 | TRBV4-1 | CASNLGAGDVSPLHF
TRBJ1-6 | TRBV18 | CASSPKVGQNNSPLHF
TRBJ1-1 | TRBV7-9 | CASSQIYTEAFF
TRBJ1-1 | TRBV6-1 | CASSEVIASEAFF
TRBJ2-3 | TRBV2 | CASSPPYTDTQYF
TRBJ1-2 | TRBV10-3 | CAISSRDSSNYGYTF
TRBJ2-1 | TRBV5-1 | CASSASESSAVRGEQFF
TRBJ2-7 | TRBV29-1 | CSVHSQGASYEQYF
TRBJ1-1 | TRBV5-4 | CASGRWEDTEAFF
TRBJ2-3 | TRBV5-5 | CASSYLLAGGIDTQYF
TRBJ2-3 | TRBV5-6 | CASSLAGRADTQYF
TRBJ2-4 | TRBV5-5 | CASSLEGNIQYF
TRBJ1-4 | TRBV6-6 | CASRPYREGNEKLFF
TRBJ2-2 | TRBV7-8 | CASSAFDTGELFF
TRBJ1-1 | TRBV6-5 | CASSYSGRGTEAFF
TRBJ2-1 | TRBV25-1 | CASSEFRVRDEQFF
TRBJ1-2 | TRBV7-9 | CASSAGGSYGYTF
TRBJ1-4 | TRBV5-4 | CASSRRGNEKLFF
TRBJ1-3 | TRBV30 | CAWSRTFNTIYF
TRBJ1-6 | TRBV5-4 | CASSPAVDRTKSSPLHF
TRBJ1-4 | TRBV5-6 | CASSQRGFAEKLFF
TRBJ2-4 | TRBV6-1 | CASRVSLLAKNIQYF
TRBJ2-6 | TRBV30 | CAWSGHGDSGANVLTF
TRBJ1-2 | TRBV7-9 | CASSRRTAGYGYTF
TRBJ1-4 | TRBV19 | CASRPDRATNEKLFF
TRBJ2-3 | TRBV4-2 | CASSQTSGGSRDTQYF
TRBJ1-1 | TRBV5-1 | CASSFIQARDTEAFF
TRBJ2-1 | TRBV18 | CASSPLGDEQFF
TRBJ1-6 | TRBV27 | CASKRTGDNSPLHF
TRBJ1-2 | TRBV5-1 | CASSLERIYGYTF
TRBJ1-2 | TRBV5-4 | CASSLGGQGRGYTF